The clone carrying this T cell receptor beta chain was observed a handful of times. The antigen is undetermined. The data stem from a study of vaccination and CD4 T cells after COVID-19. Treatment described: roughly 10-day PBMC culture with coronavirus spike peptide pools or control peptides (ViraFEST assay). This CDR3 contains 18 residues. Germline loops: CDR1 SGHTA, CDR2 FQGNSA. Trimming removed 5 bases from V and 7 bases from J; junction bases left unmatched: 18. Researchers used the Oncomine TCR Beta short-read assay to sequence DNA from cultured CD4+ T cells. Each CDR3 protein gets one entry after TCRdb re-called the PCR reads with MiXCR. The sample has over 10,000 distinct CDR3 sequences, roughly 70% seen once.

This TCR was recovered from a human donor who had recovered from COVID-19. The chain carries TRBV7-2 and TRBJ2-2; 8 bases fit TRBD1. Input material: CD4+ T cells from blood, cultured in vitro. The CDR3 coding sequence is TGTGCCAGCAGCCCCCAAGGGGGGCAGGGGGCGCGGAGCGGGGAGCTGTTTTTT. Its translation: CASSPQGGQGARSGELFF.